The rows below give T cell receptor beta chains drawn from one sample of a study of response to subunit inactivated influenza vaccine. One entry per CDR3 protein, called by TCRdb with MiXCR from the RT-PCR reads. Among a few hundred thousand distinct CDR3 sequences, 12% to 15% were seen once, and the ten largest hold 11%. This material consisted of PBMCs from blood, taken about 12 days after vaccination. Receptor source: a man aged 50-60 years who received an inactivated influenza vaccine. Both conserved end residues are part of each CDR3. D genes are given only for firm matches.

v_gene: TRBV12-3/TRBV12-4
d_gene: NA
CDR3aa: CASSFSEGQETQYF

v_gene: TRBV28
d_gene: TRBD2
CDR3aa: CASSFPISLAGGSYEQYF

v_gene: TRBV12-3/TRBV12-4
d_gene: NA
CDR3aa: CASSSRGNSNQPQHF

v_gene: TRBV10-2
d_gene: NA
CDR3aa: CASSELRPPRELFF

v_gene: TRBV4-2
d_gene: NA
CDR3aa: CASSQDPGGETQYF

v_gene: TRBV12-3/TRBV12-4
d_gene: TRBD2
CDR3aa: CASSWTSGAGELFF

v_gene: TRBV20-1
d_gene: TRBD1
CDR3aa: CSGTGILTDTQYF

v_gene: TRBV5-5
d_gene: NA
CDR3aa: CASSLAPVINSPLHF

v_gene: TRBV4-2
d_gene: TRBD1
CDR3aa: CASSLGTGVQGEQYF

v_gene: TRBV20-1
d_gene: NA
CDR3aa: CSARVSGLRTDTQYF

v_gene: TRBV12-3/TRBV12-4
d_gene: NA
CDR3aa: CASSLGGSGDSPLHF

v_gene: TRBV20-1
d_gene: TRBD1
CDR3aa: CSARDRDRNYEQYF

v_gene: TRBV5-1
d_gene: TRBD1
CDR3aa: CASSSAGGWRF

v_gene: TRBV6-1
d_gene: TRBD1
CDR3aa: CASMYGTGVSTAEAFF

v_gene: TRBV7-2
d_gene: TRBD2
CDR3aa: CASGPGLAGVGGNEQFF

v_gene: TRBV7-2
d_gene: TRBD1
CDR3aa: CASSLIRGPHYGYTF

v_gene: TRBV6-1
d_gene: NA
CDR3aa: CASSSRGLGNEQFF

v_gene: TRBV5-1
d_gene: TRBD2
CDR3aa: CASSRLSGGNYEQYF

v_gene: TRBV12-3/TRBV12-4
d_gene: NA
CDR3aa: CASSFDRPQLYNEQFF

v_gene: TRBV20-1
d_gene: TRBD2
CDR3aa: CSARDSGLAGGLRHYNEQFF

v_gene: TRBV5-5
d_gene: NA
CDR3aa: CASSLGYGAYEQYF

v_gene: TRBV24-1
d_gene: NA
CDR3aa: CATSDFGNTEAFF

v_gene: TRBV5-4
d_gene: NA
CDR3aa: CASSLGLESYEQYF

v_gene: TRBV7-9
d_gene: NA
CDR3aa: CAGSLPLGVRDTQYF

v_gene: TRBV15
d_gene: NA
CDR3aa: CATRWNTGPYTEAFF

v_gene: TRBV29-1
d_gene: NA
CDR3aa: CSVRRGEAFF

v_gene: TRBV5-5
d_gene: NA
CDR3aa: CASSLGGSPETQYF

v_gene: TRBV5-6
d_gene: NA
CDR3aa: CASSGGGGGTDTQYF

v_gene: TRBV28
d_gene: NA
CDR3aa: CASSPLQIMNTEAFF

v_gene: TRBV5-6
d_gene: TRBD2
CDR3aa: CASSLAGRVSYEQYF

v_gene: TRBV7-9
d_gene: NA
CDR3aa: CASSPGLVDGYGYTF

v_gene: TRBV4-1
d_gene: TRBD1
CDR3aa: CASSRNRGLGGNTIYF

v_gene: TRBV7-2
d_gene: TRBD1
CDR3aa: CASSWTGGYGYTF

v_gene: TRBV19
d_gene: NA
CDR3aa: CASSARTLYRSGANVLTF

v_gene: TRBV9
d_gene: TRBD1
CDR3aa: CASSPGQATDTQYF

v_gene: TRBV6-5
d_gene: NA
CDR3aa: CASSSYPRLGLGEQFF

v_gene: TRBV20-1
d_gene: TRBD2
CDR3aa: CSAGTSGRTNEQFF

v_gene: TRBV6-5
d_gene: NA
CDR3aa: CASSYSTGQRDVLTF

v_gene: TRBV4-3
d_gene: TRBD1
CDR3aa: CASSLTGQVNYGYTF

v_gene: TRBV18
d_gene: NA
CDR3aa: CASFEIQETQYF

v_gene: TRBV2
d_gene: NA
CDR3aa: CASSVSNTEAFF

v_gene: TRBV11-3
d_gene: TRBD1
CDR3aa: CASSSRDRVETQYF